These 9 T cell receptor beta chains originate from one sample sequenced in a study of blood T cell repertoires in COVID-19. The assay was immunoSEQ multiplex PCR, and TCRdb's table has in-frame clones only and misses some. The data show hundreds of thousands of clones, approximately 85% seen once. Input material: PBMCs or T cells enriched from blood (not recorded which). The source of these receptors is a woman in her forties or fifties who had recovered from COVID-19.

V gene TRBV27 combines with J gene TRBJ1-1, with a possible D match to TRBD1 (6 bases). V lost 3 bases and J 4 bases, leaving 15 bases between the germline ends. CDR1 MNHEY and CDR2 SMNVEV come from the germline V gene (reference sequence). This CDR3 is built from 15 residues. The CDR3 loop is CASSFVSDRTTEAFF. The CDR3 bases are TGTGCCAGCAGTTTCGTCTCCGACAGGACCACTGAAGCTTTCTTT.

In DNA form, the CDR3 reads TGCGCCAGCAGCCTGGGACTGCGTGGCTACACCTTC. Translated, it gives CASSLGLRGYTF. The chain is built from TRBV5-1 and TRBJ1-2; TRBD1 is a possible D gene (5 bases). The CDR3 covers 12 residues. Germline V gene lookup returns CDR1 SGHRS and CDR2 YFSETQ. V lost 4 bases and J 7 bases, leaving 11 bases between the germline ends.

This clone was recorded once. CDR3 nucleotide sequence: TGTGCCAGCAGCCCCTGGACTAGCGGGAGGTACGAGCAGTACTTC. It specifies CASSPWTSGRYEQYF. The chain combines TRBV3-1 (or the pseudogene TRBV3-2) with TRBJ2-7; 14 nucleotides match TRBD2. The trim removed 4 bases at V and 4 bases at J, leaving 3 bases unmatched. Germline V gives CDR1 LGHDT, CDR2 YNNKEL (reference sequence). The CDR3 is 15 residues long.

This rearrangement joins TRBV5-1 to TRBJ2-2; the match to TRBD2 covers 11 bases. The CDR3 consists of 15 residues. Germline V CDR1 and CDR2: SGHRS, YFSETQ. Trimming cost V 4 bases and J 4 bases; bases outside gene matches: 3. The CDR3 reads CASSPTSGTTGELFF. CDR3 nucleotides: TGCGCCAGCAGCCCGACTAGCGGGACCACCGGGGAGCTGTTTTTT.

This clone was counted once. The chain carries TRBV9 and TRBJ1-2, with D perhaps matching TRBD1 (5 bases). Germline V gene lookup returns CDR1 SGDLS and CDR2 YYNGEE. The CDR3 length is 14 residues. The V end was cut by 2 bases, the J end by 2 bases, with 10 bases between. DNA of the CDR3: TGTGCCAGCAGCGTTCAGGGCGAGAACTATGGCTACACCTTC. This encodes CASSVQGENYGYTF. The complete variable domain, with remaining parts taken from reference TRBV9 and TRBJ1-2, reads DSGVTQTPKHLITATGQRVTLRCSPRSGDLSVYWYQQSLDQGLQFLIQYYNGEERAKGNILERFSAQQFPDLHSELNLSSLELGDSALYFCASSVQGENYGYTFGSGTRLTVV.

The rearrangement links TRBV11-3 to TRBJ2-5; 7 positions match TRBD2. Germline V gene lookup returns CDR1 SGHNT and CDR2 YENEEA. The CDR3 runs to 16 residues. V lost 1 base and J lost 2; bases outside the gene matches: 7. The chain's CDR3 is CASSLVASGPQETQYF. The CDR3 DNA is TGTGCCAGCAGCTTAGTTGCTAGCGGCCCGCAAGAGACCCAGTACTTC.

This sequence joins TRBV23-1 and TRBJ1-1, with D perhaps matching TRBD1 (6 bases). TRBV23-1 is designated an ORF whose function remains uncertain. Trimming took off 0 bases at V and 3 bases at J, with 14 bases between the two ends. The CDR3 contains 16 residues. CDR3 residues: CASSQSIATGDTEAFF. The CDR3, as DNA: TGCGCCAGCAGTCAATCCATAGCGACAGGTGACACTGAAGCTTTCTTT.

J is TRBJ1-2 and V is TRBV6-5, with 7 positions matching TRBD1. CDR1 is MNHEY, CDR2 SVGAGI, per germline. V was clipped by 6 bases and J by 9 bases; unmatched bases: 10. This CDR3 is 13 amino acids long. CDR3 nucleotides: TGTGCCAGCAGACGGACAGGCCTCCCGAGCTACACCTTC. This gives the protein CASRRTGLPSYTF.

This clone was observed a few times. CDR3 loop: CASSEGGYGTEAFF. CDR3 DNA sequence: TGTGCCAGCTCCGAAGGGGGCTATGGCACTGAAGCTTTCTTT. The V and J genes are TRBV18 and TRBJ1-1; 7 nucleotides line up with TRBD1. With V trimmed by 6 bases and J by 4 bases, 8 bases remained unmatched. CDR1 and CDR2 from the germline V gene are KGHSH and LQKENI. The length of the CDR3 is 14 residues.